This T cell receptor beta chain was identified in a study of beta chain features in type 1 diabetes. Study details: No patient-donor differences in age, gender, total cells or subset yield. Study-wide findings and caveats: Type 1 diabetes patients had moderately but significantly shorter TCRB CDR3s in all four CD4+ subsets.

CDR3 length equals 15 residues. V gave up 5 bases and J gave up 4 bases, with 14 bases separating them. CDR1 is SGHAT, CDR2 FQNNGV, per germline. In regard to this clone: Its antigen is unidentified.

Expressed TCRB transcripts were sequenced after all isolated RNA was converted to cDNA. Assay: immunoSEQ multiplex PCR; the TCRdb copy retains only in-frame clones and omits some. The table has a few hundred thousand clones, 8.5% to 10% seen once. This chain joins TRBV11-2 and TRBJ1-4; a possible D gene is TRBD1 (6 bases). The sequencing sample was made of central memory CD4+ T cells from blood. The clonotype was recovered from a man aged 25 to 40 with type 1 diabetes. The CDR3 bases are TGTGCCAGCAGCGGGACGGACAGCCTTAATGAAAAACTGTTTTTT. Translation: CASSGTDSLNEKLFF.